The source of this TCR beta chain is a study of T cell responses to AZD1222 COVID-19 vaccine (dated by TCRdb to about 2021). Notes on the research overall: A total of approximately 250 trial participants underwent TCR sequencing, of whom about 200 had received two doses of AZD1222 and approximately 26 had received two doses of the MenACWY control vaccine. Trial participants were enrolled by age into subgroups of 18-55, 56-69 and 70-plus years, and 148, 28 and 57 TCR-sequenced participants, respectively, were included in these subgroups. On the study overall, not on this receptor specifically: Nearly half of unique spike-specific TCRs reportedly recognized epitopes outside regions mutated in the B.1.351 and B.1.1.7 variants. Vaccine-associated CD4 TCRs spanned the whole spike protein, with dominant responses in regions 160-218 and 743-854. The 56-69-year group was small, and its depth increase did not reach significance, likely because of low power. Participants were mostly white British and included more females than males, and it was suggested by the authors that clonal diversity may have been underestimated. Conclusions about previously exposed vaccinees are limited because only five to seven AZD1222 recipients were SARS-CoV-2 seropositive at baseline. Because no day 14 peak-response samples were available, the repertoires could be characterized only after the peak T cell response. A significant rise in spike-specific TCR breadth and depth was observed after two AZD1222 doses relative to day 0 and relative to MenACWY recipients.

The sample's time point, from its label and the paper: about 28 days (+/-7) after the second vaccine dose. AZD1222 recipients with second doses at about 4 weeks or about 12 weeks were pooled, because spike-specific TCR depth and breadth did not differ between schedules. Vaccinee samples came from UK trials COV001 and COV002, including a single-blind randomized controlled phase 2/3 trial of AZD1222 (ChAdOx1 nCoV-19) in healthy adults. Trial participant PBMC samples were collected at day 0 and day 28 after the second dose for TCRbeta chain sequencing. With respect to this clone: The antigen this receptor binds is unknown. The input lacks base qualities; no much larger clone sits a single base away.

The CDR3, from cysteine to phenylalanine, totals 12 residues. Only CDR3 DNA is held: 36 bases, read in frame from base 1. The germline V gene gives CDR1 as SGHTA and CDR2 as FQGNSA. V loses 1 base, J loses 15 bases, and the germline ends lie 10 bases apart. The CDR3 regions of human TCRbeta chains were analyzed by immunosequencing. Per the authors' processing: TCRs in the repertoires were matched against a reference library of SARS-CoV-2-specific TCRs that had been generated with the MIRA antigen-specificity platform. Breadth was defined as the fraction of unique TCRs that were SARS-CoV-2-associated, and depth was defined as the fraction of total T cells that were SARS-CoV-2-associated. Using the MIRA data, each spike-specific TCR was assigned both to the spike region to which the TCR was reactive and to a CD4 or CD8 class. Log10-transformed breadth and depth values were compared by one-way ANOVA with Sidak's multiple comparisons tests. What TCRdb holds here is the immuneACCESS table cut down to in-frame rearrangements. Part of the clones is not present; checked against another copy, under half of the missing clones reflect an unresolved V gene, and the others are unexplained. V and J calls and clone size are given by that table; D and trimming were obtained from the DNA. Within this sample are approximately 89,000 clones, with about nine tenths of them counted one time only. The top ten clonotypes cover about 5% of the sample.

This specimen consisted of peripheral blood, obtained 28 days after the second AZD1222 dose. The rearrangement joined TRBV7-2 to TRBJ1-6; TRBD1 might be the D gene, on 5 matching bases. The origin of this receptor is an adult who received the AZD1222 COVID-19 vaccine. In nucleotides, the sequence is TGTGCCAGCAGCTTAGTTCGGACAAGCCTCCACTTT. This is translated as CASSLVRTSLHF.